The rows below give T cell receptor beta chains drawn from one sample of a study of blood T cell repertoires in COVID-19. Clones were read by immunoSEQ multiplex PCR, and TCRdb kept only the in-frame ones, dropping some. There are approximately 220,000 clones in the sample; 85% to 90% occur only once, and about 3.5% lies in the top ten. The sequencing sample was made of PBMCs or T cells enriched from blood (not recorded which). These receptors all stem from a young woman in a cohort exposed to, infected with or recovered from COVID-19 (not recorded which). Each CDR3 is given with its conserved first and last residue. D genes are given only for firm matches. Size is omitted from some rows. Given values are once, few, many or a class for expanded clones.

d_gene,abundance,v_gene,j_gene,CDR3nt,CDR3aa
NA,NA,TRBV7-9,TRBJ2-1,TGTGCCAGCAGTCAAGGGGTTGAGCAGTTCTTC,CASSQGVEQFF
NA,once,TRBV2,TRBJ2-7,TGTGCCAGCAGCGTCGGGAGTGCCTACGAGCAGTACTTC,CASSVGSAYEQYF
NA,NA,TRBV7-9,TRBJ1-5,TGTGCCAGCAGCTTAGCAGGGGGCAATCAGCCCCAGCATTTT,CASSLAGGNQPQHF
NA,NA,TRBV7-8,TRBJ1-1,TGTGCCAGCAGTTGGGCAGGGGCATACACTGAAGCTTTCTTT,CASSWAGAYTEAFF
TRBD1,NA,TRBV9,TRBJ2-5,TGTGCCAGCAGCGTACAGGGGGCCCAAGAGACCCAGTACTTC,CASSVQGAQETQYF
NA,NA,TRBV6-6,TRBJ2-5,TGTGCCAGCAGTTACCCCAGTGGACAAGTCCAAGAGACCCAGTACTTC,CASSYPSGQVQETQYF
TRBD1,NA,TRBV29-1,TRBJ1-2,TGCAGCGTTTTGACCTTGGCCCGGGACAGGGGAAACGGCTACACCTTC,CSVLTLARDRGNGYTF
TRBD2,NA,TRBV5-6,TRBJ2-7,TGTGCCAGCAGCTTCGGACTAGCGGGGATGTCCTACGAGCAGTACTTC,CASSFGLAGMSYEQYF
TRBD1,once,TRBV5-6,TRBJ1-1,TGTGCCAGCAGCCCGAGGGGACAGGACACTGAAGCTTTCTTT,CASSPRGQDTEAFF
NA,NA,TRBV2,TRBJ1-4,TGTGCCAGCAGCATCAATGAAAAACTGTTTTTT,CASSINEKLFF
TRBD1,NA,TRBV10-3,TRBJ1-2,TGTGCCATCAGGCCATCGACAGGGGACAACTATGGCTACACCTTC,CAIRPSTGDNYGYTF
NA,NA,TRBV5-1,TRBJ1-1,TGCGCCAGCAGCTTAACAGGTGAAGCTTTCTTT,CASSLTGEAFF
TRBD2,NA,TRBV11-2,TRBJ2-7,TGTGCCAGCAGCCCTATAATGGGAGGGAGTTTGGGCTACGAGCAGTACTTC,CASSPIMGGSLGYEQYF
TRBD2,NA,TRBV5-1,TRBJ2-1,TGCGCCAGCAGCTTGGGAGTAGCGGGGGGCCTAAGCTCCTACAATGAGCAGTTCTTC,CASSLGVAGGLSSYNEQFF
TRBD1,NA,TRBV7-9,TRBJ1-3,TGTGCCAGCAGCTTAGCGCCTCCCGACAGGGGCAGATTT,CASSLAPPDRGRF
NA,NA,TRBV21-1,TRBJ2-1,TGTGCCAGCAGCAAACTCGGGGAGCAGTTCTTC,CASSKLGEQFF
TRBD1,few,TRBV18,TRBJ2-6,TGTGCCAGCTCGTCTACAGGGGGCTATAGTGGGGCCAACGTCCTGACTTTC,CASSSTGGYSGANVLTF
NA,few,TRBV6-1,TRBJ2-7,TGTGCCAGCAGTGAAGGCCTAAGCTACGAGCAGTACTTC,CASSEGLSYEQYF
TRBD1,NA,TRBV5-5,TRBJ1-2,TGTGCCAGCAGCTCGCAACAGGGGGGCTACACCTTC,CASSSQQGGYTF
TRBD2,NA,TRBV4-1,TRBJ2-1,TGCGCCAGCAGTCGCGGGGGCTTTGCTAGCGGGGGGCTAGAGCAGTTCTTC,CASSRGGFASGGLEQFF
TRBD1,NA,TRBV10-1,TRBJ1-1,TGCGCCAGCAGCCCGGGACAGAGGAACACTGAAGCTTTCTTT,CASSPGQRNTEAFF
NA,NA,TRBV18,TRBJ2-5,TGTGCCAGCTCACCTGAAGGACATCCAGGAGAGACCCAGTACTTC,CASSPEGHPGETQYF
NA,NA,TRBV24-1,TRBJ1-2,TGTGCCACCAGTGATTTGGCAGGGTCCTATGGCTACACCTTC,CATSDLAGSYGYTF
TRBD1,NA,TRBV2,TRBJ1-1,TGTGCCAGCAGTGATGCAGGGGGGATAGGGGCTTTCTTT,CASSDAGGIGAFF
NA,NA,TRBV21-1,TRBJ2-1,TGTGCCAGCATCTCCGCGGGGGCAAATGAGCAGTTCTTC,CASISAGANEQFF
NA,NA,TRBV6-5,TRBJ1-2,TGTGCCAGCAGCCCAGAGAGGTATAGCGGCTACACCTTC,CASSPERYSGYTF
TRBD2,NA,TRBV24-1,TRBJ2-1,TGTGCCACCAGTGATTTGGGGACTAGCGCCTTTGGCTCCTACAATGAGCAGTTCTTC,CATSDLGTSAFGSYNEQFF
TRBD2,NA,TRBV5-1,TRBJ2-5,TGCGCCAGCAGCTTTACGACTAGCGGGAGGAGAGAGACCCAGTACTTC,CASSFTTSGRRETQYF
NA,once,TRBV2,TRBJ1-1,TGTGCCAGCAGCGGTGGACAGTACACTGAAGCTTTCTTT,CASSGGQYTEAFF
NA,NA,TRBV5-6,TRBJ1-2,TGTGCCAGCAGCAGCCCAACATTTGCAGGGCATGGCTACACCTTC,CASSSPTFAGHGYTF
NA,NA,TRBV9,TRBJ1-5,TGTGCCAGCAGCGTTGGGGCCACAGGGAATCAGCCCCAGCATTTT,CASSVGATGNQPQHF
TRBD1,NA,TRBV10-2,TRBJ2-7,TGCGCCAGCAGACAGGGGAGTGACGAGCAGTACTTC,CASRQGSDEQYF
NA,NA,TRBV4-1,TRBJ1-1,TGCGCCAGCAGCCAAGACCGGGGGGGCGTGAACACTGAAGCTTTCTTT,CASSQDRGGVNTEAFF
TRBD1,NA,TRBV15,TRBJ1-5,TGTGCCACCAGCGCTACTCCACAGGGGGCCGTAGATCAGCCCCAGCATTTT,CATSATPQGAVDQPQHF
NA,NA,TRBV21-1,TRBJ2-7,TGTGCCAGCAGTCGTCCGGGTCAGTTGTTC,CASSRPGQLF
NA,NA,TRBV19,TRBJ2-2,TGTGCCAGTAGTCCCGGGACACCGAACACCGGGGAGCTGTTTTTT,CASSPGTPNTGELFF
NA,NA,TRBV29-1,TRBJ2-7,TGCAGCGTTTCCCCGGACAGCCCCTACGAGCAGTACTTC,CSVSPDSPYEQYF
NA,once,TRBV18,TRBJ1-5,TGTGCCAGCTCGCAAAAGACAGTTTCTGGAGGGCAGCCCCAGCATTTT,CASSQKTVSGGQPQHF
TRBD1,many,TRBV7-2,TRBJ1-2,TGTGCCAGCAGCTTCGGGACAGGGGGCGAATTTCGCTACACCTTC,CASSFGTGGEFRYTF
TRBD2,NA,TRBV19,TRBJ2-1,TGTGCCAGTAGCCCCTTGGAACTAGCGGGTGCTGGGCCCTACAATGAGCAGTTCTTC,CASSPLELAGAGPYNEQFF
NA,once,TRBV5-8,TRBJ1-4,TGTGCCAGCAGCTTGGGAGAGGGGGAAGCAACTAATGAAAAACTGTTTTTT,CASSLGEGEATNEKLFF
NA,NA,TRBV18,TRBJ1-6,TGTGCCAGTTCGACCTACACAGGGCGTAATTCACCCCTCCACTTT,CASSTYTGRNSPLHF
NA,NA,TRBV5-4,TRBJ2-7,TGTGCCAGCAGCCCGAGGGGGGCGGGAGATGAAGGGCAGTACTTC,CASSPRGAGDEGQYF
TRBD1,NA,TRBV11-3,TRBJ2-1,TGTGCCAGCAGCAGTCCAGGGGGTGAGCAGTTCTTC,CASSSPGGEQFF
TRBD1,NA,TRBV24-1,TRBJ2-2,TGTGCCACCAGTGATTGGCCGGCCGGGACAGGGGGCCACGGGGAGCTGTTTTTT,CATSDWPAGTGGHGELFF
TRBD2,NA,TRBV24-1,TRBJ2-1,TGTGCCACCAGTGATAGGACTAGCGCCTACGGTGAGCAGTTCTTC,CATSDRTSAYGEQFF
NA,once,TRBV10-3,TRBJ1-1,TGTGCCATCAGGCCAGAAGGGGGTGGGGAAGCTTTCTTT,CAIRPEGGGEAFF
NA,NA,TRBV9,TRBJ2-1,TGTGCCAGCAGCGTAGGAGGGATTCGCGGATACAATGAGCAGTTCTTC,CASSVGGIRGYNEQFF
NA,NA,TRBV6-5,TRBJ1-5,TGTGCCAGCAGCCTTACAAGGGGTCTCAATCAGCCCCAGCATTTT,CASSLTRGLNQPQHF
TRBD2,NA,TRBV30,TRBJ2-2,TGTGCCTGGAGTGTAGGGAGGGCGGTCGGAGAGCTGTTTTTT,CAWSVGRAVGELFF
NA,NA,TRBV10-3,TRBJ1-1,TGTGCCATCAGTGAGGAGGAGGGGAGTGAAGCTTTCTTT,CAISEEEGSEAFF
TRBD1,NA,TRBV6-5,TRBJ2-1,TGTGCCAGCCTCATTGGGACAGGGGGCAATGAGCAGTTCTTC,CASLIGTGGNEQFF